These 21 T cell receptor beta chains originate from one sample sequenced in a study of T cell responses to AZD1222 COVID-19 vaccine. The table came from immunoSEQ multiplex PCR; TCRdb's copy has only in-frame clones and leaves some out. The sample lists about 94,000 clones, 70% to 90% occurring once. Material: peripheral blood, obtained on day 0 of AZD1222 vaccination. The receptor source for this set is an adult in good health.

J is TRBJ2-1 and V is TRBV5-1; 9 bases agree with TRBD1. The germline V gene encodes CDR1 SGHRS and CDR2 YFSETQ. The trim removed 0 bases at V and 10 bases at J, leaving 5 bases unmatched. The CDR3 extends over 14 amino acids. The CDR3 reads CASSLDRGTGEQFF. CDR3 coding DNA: TGCGCCAGCAGCTTGGACCGGGGGACAGGGGAGCAGTTCTTC.

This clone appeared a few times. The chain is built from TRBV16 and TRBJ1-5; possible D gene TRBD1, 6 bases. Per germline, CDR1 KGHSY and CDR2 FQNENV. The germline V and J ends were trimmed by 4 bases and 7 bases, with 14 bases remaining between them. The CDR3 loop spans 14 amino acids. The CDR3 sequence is CASSPGGAGQPQHF. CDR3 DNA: TGTGCCAGCAGCCCCGGGGGGGCTGGCCAGCCCCAGCATTTT.

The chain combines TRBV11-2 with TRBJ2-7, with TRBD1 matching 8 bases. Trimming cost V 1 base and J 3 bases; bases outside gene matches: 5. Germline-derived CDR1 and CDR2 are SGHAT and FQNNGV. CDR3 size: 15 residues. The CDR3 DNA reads TGTGCCAGCAGCTTAGGGTGGACAGGGAGCTACGAGCAGTACTTC. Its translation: CASSLGWTGSYEQYF.

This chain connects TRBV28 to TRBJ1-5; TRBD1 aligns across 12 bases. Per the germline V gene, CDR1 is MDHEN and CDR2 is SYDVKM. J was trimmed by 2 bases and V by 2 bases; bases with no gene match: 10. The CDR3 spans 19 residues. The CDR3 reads CASSLPGTGGAGGNQPQHF. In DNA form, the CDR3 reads TGTGCCAGCAGTTTACCCGGGACAGGGGGCGCTGGGGGCAATCAGCCCCAGCATTTT.

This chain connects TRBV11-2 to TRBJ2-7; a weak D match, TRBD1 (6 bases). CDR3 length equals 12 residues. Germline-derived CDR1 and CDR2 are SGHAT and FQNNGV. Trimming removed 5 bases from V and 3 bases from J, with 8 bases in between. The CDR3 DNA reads TGTGCCAGCAGCGCAGGGGTCTACGAGCAGTACTTC. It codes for CASSAGVYEQYF. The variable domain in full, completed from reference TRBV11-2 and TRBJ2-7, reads EAGVAQSPRYKIIEKRQSVAFWCNPISGHATLYWYQQILGQGPKLLIQFQNNGVVDDSQLPKDRFSAERLKGVDSTLKIQPAKLEDSAVYLCASSAGVYEQYFGPGTRLTVT.

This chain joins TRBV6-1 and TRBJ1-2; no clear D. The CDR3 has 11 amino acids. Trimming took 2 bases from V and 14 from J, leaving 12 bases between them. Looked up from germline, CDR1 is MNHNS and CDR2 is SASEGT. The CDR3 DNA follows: TGTGCCAGCAGTGAACAGAGGGATGGGACCTTC. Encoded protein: CASSEQRDGTF.

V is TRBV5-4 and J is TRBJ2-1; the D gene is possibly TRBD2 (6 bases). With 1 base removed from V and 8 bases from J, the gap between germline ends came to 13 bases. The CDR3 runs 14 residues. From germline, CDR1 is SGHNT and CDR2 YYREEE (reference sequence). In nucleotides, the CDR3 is TGTGCCAGCAGCTTGTGGATTAGCGGCGATGAGCAGTTCTTC. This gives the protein CASSLWISGDEQFF.

The CDR3 sequence: CAWRSPGDLTEAFF. DNA of the CDR3: TGTGCCTGGAGATCCCCGGGGGACCTCACTGAAGCTTTCTTT. The chain carries TRBV30 and TRBJ1-1; maybe TRBD1 (5 bases). The V gene lost 3 bases and the J gene lost 4 bases, with 15 bases spanning the gap. The CDR3 has 14 residues. Germline CDR1 reads GTSNPN; CDR2 reads SVGIG (reference sequence).

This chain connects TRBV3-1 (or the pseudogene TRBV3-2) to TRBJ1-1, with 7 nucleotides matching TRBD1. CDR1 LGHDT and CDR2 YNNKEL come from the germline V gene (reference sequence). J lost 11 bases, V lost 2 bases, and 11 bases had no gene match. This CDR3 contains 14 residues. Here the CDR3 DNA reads TGTGCCAGCAGCCAATCGACAGGGCTGTTTAGTGCTTTCTTT. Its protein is CASSQSTGLFSAFF.

The CDR3 DNA reads TGTGCCAGCAAATCAGGGGGCTTCAATCAGCCCCAGCATTTT. Translation gives CASKSGGFNQPQHF. The rearrangement joins TRBV2 to TRBJ1-5; 8 bases align to TRBD1. J lost 3 bases, V lost 7 bases, and 5 bases had no gene match. CDR1 SNHLY and CDR2 FYNNEI come from the germline V gene. The CDR3 totals 14 residues.

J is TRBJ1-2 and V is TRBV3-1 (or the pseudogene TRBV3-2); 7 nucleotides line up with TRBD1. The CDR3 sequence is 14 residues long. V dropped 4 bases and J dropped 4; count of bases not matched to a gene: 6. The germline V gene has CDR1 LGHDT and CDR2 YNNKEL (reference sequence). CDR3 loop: CASSLGQTPYGYTF. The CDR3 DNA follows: TGTGCCAGCAGCCTGGGACAGACTCCCTATGGCTACACCTTC.

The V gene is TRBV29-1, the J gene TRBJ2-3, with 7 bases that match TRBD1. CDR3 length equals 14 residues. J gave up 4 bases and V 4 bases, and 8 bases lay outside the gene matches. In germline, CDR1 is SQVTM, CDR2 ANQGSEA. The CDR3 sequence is CSVVGGPVADTQYF. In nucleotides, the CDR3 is TGCAGCGTTGTAGGGGGCCCCGTTGCAGATACGCAGTATTTT.

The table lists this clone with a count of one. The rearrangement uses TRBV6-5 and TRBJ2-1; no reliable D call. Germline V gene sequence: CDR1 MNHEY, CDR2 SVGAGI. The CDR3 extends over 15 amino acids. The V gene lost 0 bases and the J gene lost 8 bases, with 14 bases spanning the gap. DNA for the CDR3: TGTGCCAGCAGTTACTCGCAGGTGGGCACATATGAGCAGTTCTTC. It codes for CASSYSQVGTYEQFF.

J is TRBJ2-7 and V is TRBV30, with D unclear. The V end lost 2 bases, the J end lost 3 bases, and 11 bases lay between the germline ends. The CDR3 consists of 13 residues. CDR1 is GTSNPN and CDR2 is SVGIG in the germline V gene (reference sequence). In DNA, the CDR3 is TGTGCCTGGAGTAGAGGCAGGAACTACGAGCAGTACTTC. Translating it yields CAWSRGRNYEQYF.

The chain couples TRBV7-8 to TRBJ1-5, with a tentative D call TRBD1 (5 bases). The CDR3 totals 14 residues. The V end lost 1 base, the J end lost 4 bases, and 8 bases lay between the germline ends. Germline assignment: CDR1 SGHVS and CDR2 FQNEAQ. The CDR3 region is CASSLEQENQPQHF. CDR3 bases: TGTGCCAGCAGCTTAGAACAGGAGAATCAGCCCCAGCATTTT.

The CDR3 nucleotides are TGTGCCAGCAGCAACAGGGGAACGAACACTGAAGCTTTCTTT. Translating gives CASSNRGTNTEAFF. This rearrangement joins TRBV21-1 to TRBJ1-1; the table gives TRBD1 as D, unverified against the DNA. TRBV21-1 is termed a pseudogene. CDR3 size: 14 residues.

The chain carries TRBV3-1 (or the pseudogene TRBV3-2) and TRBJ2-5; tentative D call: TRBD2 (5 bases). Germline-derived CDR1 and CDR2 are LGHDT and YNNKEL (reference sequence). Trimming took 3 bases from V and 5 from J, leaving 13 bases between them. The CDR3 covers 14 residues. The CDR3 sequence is CASSHLRDLETQYF. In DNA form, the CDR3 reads TGTGCCAGCAGCCATCTACGGGATCTGGAGACCCAGTACTTC.

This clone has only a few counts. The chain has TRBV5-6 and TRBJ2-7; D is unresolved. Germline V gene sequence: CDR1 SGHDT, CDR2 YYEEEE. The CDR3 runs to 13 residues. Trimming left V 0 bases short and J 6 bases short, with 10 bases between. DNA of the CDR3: TGTGCCAGCAGCTTGGTGGGGAACGGCGAGCAGTACTTC. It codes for CASSLVGNGEQYF.

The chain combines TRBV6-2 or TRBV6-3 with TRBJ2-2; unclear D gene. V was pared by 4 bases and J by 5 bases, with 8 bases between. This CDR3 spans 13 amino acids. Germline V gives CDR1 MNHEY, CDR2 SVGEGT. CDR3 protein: CASSWGSTGELFF. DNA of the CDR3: TGTGCCAGCAGTTGGGGTAGTACCGGGGAGCTGTTTTTT.

The CDR3 reads CASSHRGGSDTQYF. CDR3 in DNA: TGTGCCAGCAGCCACAGGGGAGGGTCAGATACGCAGTATTTT. This sequence joins TRBV7-9 and TRBJ2-3; D is perhaps TRBD1 or TRBD2 (7 bases each). Germline V gene lookup returns CDR1 SEHNR and CDR2 FQNEAQ (reference sequence). The CDR3 is 14 residues long. V was trimmed by 5 bases and J by 4 bases, leaving 13 bases between them.

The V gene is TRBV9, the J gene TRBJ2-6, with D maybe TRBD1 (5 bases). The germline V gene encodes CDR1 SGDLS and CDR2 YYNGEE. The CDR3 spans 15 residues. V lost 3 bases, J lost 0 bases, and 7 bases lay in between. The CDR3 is CASSADSSGANVLTF. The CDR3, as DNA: TGTGCCAGCAGCGCCGACAGCTCTGGGGCCAACGTCCTGACTTTC.